This T cell receptor (beta chain) was identified during a study of cytomegalovirus exposure and HLA in healthy donors. Study at large: Most donors, around 81% of a few hundred genotyped, fell in the Caucasian-associated ancestry cluster. The study, taken as a whole, reports: A later analysis showed that HLA-associated TCR beta chains had undergone more clonal expansion than equally common others. A later analysis linked a missense variant in DCLRE1C to the trimming of TCR beta V and J genes. In terms of immune exposure information, only CMV serostatus was available.

With regard to this clone: Its antigen is still unknown.

The study ran its PCR with 60 Vbeta and 13 Jbeta primers. Libraries were prepared by immunoSEQ multiplex PCR; TCRdb keeps only in-frame clonotypes and omits some of them. This sample yields around 130,000 clones, of which over 80% are seen a single time; 2% to 2.5% belongs to the top ten. CDR1 and CDR2 (germline): SQVTM, ANQGSEA. This CDR3 comprises 13 residues. Trimming shortened V by 6 bases and J by 3 bases, and 14 bases separated the two germline ends. Sequencing was carried out using PBMCs. V gene TRBV29-1 combines with J gene TRBJ1-2; a possible D gene is TRBD1 (5 bases). This TCR was sampled from a man aged 25-45 years in good health and CMV-seronegative. CDR3 coding DNA: TGCAGCGTCCAACGGGGGTATGACTATGGCTACACCTTC. Translating it yields CSVQRGYDYGYTF.